This T cell receptor beta chain derives from a study of neurological immune-mediated disorders. Overall study results and limits: In HTLV-1-associated myelopathy, TCR clonal expansion was greatest, whereas multiple sclerosis had the least, falling below healthy controls.

This CDR3 comprises 15 residues. V was shortened by 0 bases and J by 5 bases, with 11 bases between the two germline ends. Per germline, CDR1 LNHNV and CDR2 YYDKDF (reference sequence). This clonotype was seen at least ten times. Its antigen is unidentified. Unsorted libraries were generated from 2 million PBMCs. These cells had been stored in RNAlater at -80 C. 5'RACE generated cDNA with 10-nucleotide random UMIs. Every sequencing run generated in excess of 180 million TCR-beta sequences. These sequences covered 15-18 subjects. Using its own MiXCR run on the 5' RACE reads, TCRdb lists one record per CDR3 protein. In the table there are about 79,000 distinct CDR3 sequences, 12% to 15% of which are singletons.

This chain links TRBV15 with TRBJ2-1; D is perhaps TRBD2 (5 bases). This TCR was recovered from a woman in her forties or fifties in good health. The sequenced sample was PBMCs. The CDR3 loop is CATSRDPSGNNEQFF. The CDR3 DNA sequence: TGTGCCACCAGCAGAGATCCCAGCGGAAACAATGAGCAGTTCTTC.